This record looks at one T cell receptor (beta chain) sequence and its context. Measured with immunoSEQ multiplex PCR; TCRdb has only the in-frame clones, and not every one. The table lists approximately 110,000 clones, over 70% of them singletons. This record comes from a study of blood T cell repertoires in COVID-19. Sequencing was done on a sample of peripheral blood. The clonotype was recovered from a woman in her seventies with acute or convalescent COVID-19.

CDR3 protein: CASSSTGYRETQYF. As DNA, the CDR3 is TGTGCCAGCAGCTCCACAGGATATCGAGAGACCCAGTACTTC. This chain uses TRBV5-6 with TRBJ2-5; a weak D match, TRBD1 (5 bases). Per germline, CDR1 SGHDT and CDR2 YYEEEE. V dropped 3 bases and J dropped 4 bases, with 13 bases sitting between them. The CDR3 is made up of 14 amino acids.